The 22 T cell receptor beta chains below were found in one sample sequenced in a study of vaccination and CD4 T cells after COVID-19. At the Johns Hopkins FTIC core, DNA taken from cultured CD4+ T cells was sequenced by way of the Oncomine TCR Beta short-read assay. MiXCR was run by TCRdb on the PCR reads, yielding one entry per CDR3 protein. The sample lists about 14,000 distinct CDR3 sequences, 60% to 70% occurring once. Treatment given: 10-day PBMC culture with coronavirus spike peptide pools or control peptides (ViraFEST assay). Their target antigens are unknown. Sequencing input: CD4+ T cells from blood, cultured in vitro. The source is a human donor who had recovered from COVID-19.

The chain employs TRBV12-3 or TRBV12-4 and TRBJ1-1; D is unclear. Trimming shortened V by 6 bases and J by 6 bases, and 11 bases separated the two germline ends. This CDR3 spans 12 amino acids. The CDR3 DNA reads as TGTGCCAGCAGCCCCGTGGTCCCTGAAGCTTTCTTT. Amino acids: CASSPVVPEAFF.

The CDR3 spells CASRLDREQPQHF. Written as DNA, the CDR3 is TGTGCCAGCAGGCTCGACAGGGAACAGCCCCAGCATTTT. This chain connects TRBV2 to TRBJ1-5; 7 bases line up with TRBD1. Germline V gene lookup returns CDR1 SNHLY and CDR2 FYNNEI. V lost 6 bases to trimming and J lost 7 bases; unmatched junction nucleotides: 6. CDR3 length equals 13 residues.

The chain combines TRBV6-1 with TRBJ1-2; the D is unclear. Germline CDR1 and CDR2: MNHNS and SASEGT. With 7 bases removed from V and 2 bases from J, the gap between germline ends came to 14 bases. The CDR3 covers 14 residues. This chain's CDR3 is CASNLDSRNYGYTF. The CDR3 coding sequence is TGTGCCAGCAATCTGGACTCCCGAAACTATGGCTACACCTTC.

The rearrangement uses TRBV19 and TRBJ2-5; 8 bases fit TRBD1. Germline V gene lookup returns CDR1 LNHDA and CDR2 SQIVND (reference sequence). The CDR3 totals 16 residues. J lost 4 bases, V lost 3 bases, and 10 bases had no gene match. CDR3 residues: CASSIGDRGRGETQYF. The CDR3 DNA is TGTGCCAGTAGTATCGGCGACAGGGGACGAGGAGAGACCCAGTACTTC.

Within the sample, this clonotype is medium-sized. The genes are TRBV20-1 and TRBJ2-3; possibly TRBD1 or TRBD2 for D (6 bases each). The CDR3 consists of 17 residues. V was cut by 1 base and J by 3 bases, with 20 bases left in between. Germline V lookup: CDR1 DFQATT, CDR2 SNEGSKA (reference sequence). The CDR3 DNA follows: TGCAGTGCTAGAGGAGAGTGGGGGGCTCCGGGGACAGATACGCAGTATTTT. This translates into CSARGEWGAPGTDTQYF.

The chain combines TRBV19 with TRBJ1-2; 8 positions agree with TRBD1. CDR3 length equals 15 residues. The J segment lost 4 bases and the V segment lost 5 bases, leaving 9 bases of the junction unmatched. The germline V gene has CDR1 LNHDA and CDR2 SQIVND (reference sequence). Written as DNA, the CDR3 is TGTGCCAGTAGTTCCCGGGACAGGAAACTCTATGGCTACACCTTC. It is translated as CASSSRDRKLYGYTF.

This clonotype was counted between two and nine times. V usage is TRBV20-1 and J usage is TRBJ2-2; 8 bases fit TRBD2. Per the germline V gene, CDR1 is DFQATT and CDR2 is SNEGSKA (reference sequence). Unmatched junction bases numbered 7, after V lost 2 bases and J lost 5 bases. The CDR3 contains 15 residues. The CDR3 is CSARYGGGGTGELFF. DNA of the CDR3: TGCAGTGCTAGATACGGGGGGGGTGGGACCGGGGAGCTGTTTTTT.

The gene calls are TRBV5-4 and TRBJ2-3; D uncertain. The germline V gene has CDR1 SGHNT and CDR2 YYREEE (reference sequence). The germline V and J ends were trimmed by 5 bases and 6 bases, with 16 bases remaining between them. There are 14 residues in the CDR3. The CDR3 reads CASRTELQADTQYF. CDR3 nucleotides: TGTGCCAGCAGGACCGAACTCCAGGCGGATACGCAGTATTTT. Supplemented by reference TRBV5-4 and TRBJ2-3, the full variable domain reads ETGVTQSPTHLIKTRGQQVTLRCSSQSGHNTVSWYQQALGQGPQFIFQYYREEENGRGNFPPRFSGLQFPNYSSELNVNALELDDSALYLCASRTELQADTQYFGPGTRLTVL.

This clonotype was counted once. The chain combines TRBV10-3 with TRBJ2-3; a weak D match, TRBD2 (6 bases). Trimming left V 3 bases short and J 1 base short, with 11 bases between. Germline V gives CDR1 ENHRY, CDR2 SYGVKD. The CDR3 spans 15 residues. Here the CDR3 DNA reads TGTGCCATCAGTGAACTGGGACTGCGCACAGATACGCAGTATTTT. Protein product: CAISELGLRTDTQYF.

This chain connects TRBV29-1 to TRBJ1-5; D not certain. Germline CDR1 and CDR2: SQVTM and ANQGSEA. V was cut by 6 bases and J by 0 bases, with 15 bases left in between. The CDR3 length is 15 residues. CDR3 DNA: TGCAGCGTCGCCTCCCCTGCGGATAGCAATCAGCCCCAGCATTTT. Residues: CSVASPADSNQPQHF.

The chain uses TRBV10-3 and TRBJ1-5, with D possibly matching TRBD1 (5 bases). V lost 0 bases and J lost 3, with 9 bases in between. From germline, CDR1 is ENHRY and CDR2 SYGVKD. CDR3 length: 15 amino acids. In DNA, the CDR3 is TGTGCCATCAGTGAGTCTGACAGATCCAATCAGCCCCAGCATTTT. It specifies CAISESDRSNQPQHF.

This chain joins TRBV20-1 and TRBJ2-1; unclear D gene. This CDR3 has 17 residues. V lost 1 base, J lost 4 bases, and 20 bases lay in between. Per germline, CDR1 DFQATT and CDR2 SNEGSKA (reference sequence). CDR3 nucleotide sequence: TGCAGTGCTAGAGGCTCAATCCTTCTAAGAGTTTACAATGAGCAGTTCTTC. Amino acids: CSARGSILLRVYNEQFF.

The CDR3 is CSAMGLAKRYNEQFF. The CDR3 coding sequence is TGCAGTGCTATGGGACTAGCTAAAAGATACAATGAGCAGTTCTTC. The gene calls are TRBV20-1 and TRBJ2-1, with 9 bases that match TRBD2. V shed 4 bases and J 4 bases; nucleotides not matched to a gene: 8. The CDR3 consists of 15 residues. CDR1 and CDR2 from the germline V gene are DFQATT and SNEGSKA (reference sequence).

This chain uses TRBV4-2 with TRBJ1-4; tentatively, D is TRBD1 (5 bases). CDR1 and CDR2 from the germline V gene are LGHNA and YNFKEQ. V was trimmed by 7 bases and J by 5 bases, leaving 17 bases between them. This CDR3 region has 15 residues. This CDR3 reads CASTLEQGRNEKLFF. The CDR3 bases are TGTGCCAGCACCTTAGAGCAGGGACGAAATGAAAAACTGTTTTTT.

The gene calls are TRBV28 and TRBJ1-1; D gene uncertain. Per the germline V gene, CDR1 is MDHEN and CDR2 is SYDVKM. Trimming shortened V by 7 bases and J by 1 base, and 10 bases separated the two germline ends. This CDR3 comprises 13 residues. In DNA form, the CDR3 reads TGTGCCAGCAAAGGGCTGGGGAACACTGAAGCTTTCTTT. Amino acids: CASKGLGNTEAFF.

Written as DNA, the CDR3 is TGTGCCAGCAGTGTGACAGGGGGTTCTAACACCGGGGAGCTGTTTTTT. As protein: CASSVTGGSNTGELFF. The chain links TRBV6-1 to TRBJ2-2; TRBD1 agrees at 9 bases. This CDR3 is 16 amino acids long. The germline gives CDR1 MNHNS, CDR2 SASEGT. After removal of 4 bases from V and 2 bases from J, the junction contained 5 bases not matched to a gene.

The rearrangement joins TRBV6-5 to TRBJ1-2; TRBD1 might be the D (5 bases). Deletions cut 1 base from V and 0 bases from J, with 9 bases between. Germline CDR1 MNHEY, CDR2 SVGAGI. The CDR3 is 15 amino acids. CDR3 in amino acids: CASSYWGISNYGYTF. As DNA, the CDR3 is TGTGCCAGCAGTTACTGGGGGATCTCTAACTATGGCTACACCTTC.

This clonotype was picked up a small number of times. The chain employs TRBV7-9 and TRBJ1-1; D is possibly TRBD1 (6 bases). This CDR3 contains 13 residues. The germline gives CDR1 SEHNR, CDR2 FQNEAQ (reference sequence). The V and J ends lost 5 bases and 6 bases respectively, with 13 bases between them. The CDR3 DNA reads TGTGCCAGCAGCCCAAACAGGGAGGCTGAAGCTTTCTTT. It specifies CASSPNREAEAFF.

The rearrangement uses TRBV19 and TRBJ1-2; D gene ambiguous. This CDR3 is 12 amino acids long. Germline CDR1 LNHDA, CDR2 SQIVND (reference sequence). V lost 4 bases to trimming and J lost 3 bases, with 6 bases between them. The chain's CDR3 is CASSRWDYGYTF. The CDR3 DNA is TGTGCCAGTAGTAGGTGGGACTATGGCTACACCTTC.

The V gene is TRBV20-1, the J gene TRBJ2-3; D gene unclear. V was trimmed by 3 bases and J by 1 base, leaving 8 bases between them. The length of the CDR3 is 13 residues. Germline V gene sequence: CDR1 DFQATT, CDR2 SNEGSKA (reference sequence). The CDR3 protein is CSASGGGTDTQYF. The CDR3 bases are TGCAGTGCTAGTGGTGGGGGCACAGATACGCAGTATTTT.

The chain employs TRBV4-2 and TRBJ1-2; D unresolved. V shed 1 base and J shed 2 bases, with 8 bases lying between them. This CDR3 is 14 amino acids long. Germline lookup yields CDR1 LGHNA and CDR2 YNFKEQ. The CDR3 DNA reads as TGTGCCAGCAGCCAAGGCTCGGGGAACTATGGCTACACCTTC. This sequence encodes CASSQGSGNYGYTF.

This sequence joins TRBV20-1 and TRBJ1-5; D may be TRBD1 (6 bases). V was pared by 4 bases and J by 11 bases, with 15 bases between. The CDR3 is made up of 12 amino acids. Per the germline V gene, CDR1 is DFQATT and CDR2 is SNEGSKA (reference sequence). Here the CDR3 DNA reads TGCAGTGCTAACAGGGCTCCCAGCACCCAGCATTTT. Amino acid sequence: CSANRAPSTQHF.